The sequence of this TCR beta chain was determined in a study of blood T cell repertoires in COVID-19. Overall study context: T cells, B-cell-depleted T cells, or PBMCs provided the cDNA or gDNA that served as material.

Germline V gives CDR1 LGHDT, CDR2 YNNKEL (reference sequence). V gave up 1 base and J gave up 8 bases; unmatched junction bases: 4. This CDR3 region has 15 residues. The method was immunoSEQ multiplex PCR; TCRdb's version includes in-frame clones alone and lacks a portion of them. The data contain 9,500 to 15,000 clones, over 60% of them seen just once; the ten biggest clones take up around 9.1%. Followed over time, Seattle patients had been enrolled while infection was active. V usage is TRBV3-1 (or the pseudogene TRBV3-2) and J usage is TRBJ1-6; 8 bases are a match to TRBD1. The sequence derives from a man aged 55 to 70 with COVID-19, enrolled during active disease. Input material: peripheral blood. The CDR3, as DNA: TGTGCCAGCAGCCAAGGAAGACAGGGGCATTCACCCCTCCACTTT. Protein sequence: CASSQGRQGHSPLHF.